This is a list of T cell receptor beta chains from one sample in a study of shared clonotypes between healthy human individuals. Assay used: immunoSEQ multiplex PCR; TCRdb lists only in-frame clones, some missing. The sample has over a million clones; roughly 96% are singletons. The material sequenced was naive CD4+ T cells sorted from blood. These receptors were collected from a man aged 25 to 40 in good health. CDR3s include the opening cysteine and the closing phenylalanine or tryptophan. Each record gives: J gene, D gene, V gene, CDR3 DNA, CDR3 protein. A D gene is named only where the DNA matches it firmly.

j_gene: TRBJ1-2; d_gene: TRBD1; v_gene: TRBV27; CDR3nt: TGTGCCAGCAGTTTCCTTACCGGGACAGGGACTTCTAACTATGGCTACACCTTC; CDR3aa: CASSFLTGTGTSNYGYTF
j_gene: TRBJ2-5; d_gene: TRBD1; v_gene: TRBV18; CDR3nt: TGTGCCAGCTCACCGACAGGGAACAAGGAGACCCAGTACTTC; CDR3aa: CASSPTGNKETQYF
j_gene: TRBJ1-5; d_gene: NA; v_gene: TRBV6-1; CDR3nt: TGTGCCAGCACCTTCCCCGACAGGTACAATCAGCCCCAGCATTTT; CDR3aa: CASTFPDRYNQPQHF
j_gene: TRBJ2-4; d_gene: NA; v_gene: TRBV4-3; CDR3nt: TGCGCCAGCAGCCAAGTTACCGGCGGCTACGGGAACATTCAGTACTTC; CDR3aa: CASSQVTGGYGNIQYF
j_gene: TRBJ2-5; d_gene: NA; v_gene: TRBV4-3; CDR3nt: TGCGCCAGCAGCCAAGAATTAAGAACAGGCATTCAAGAGACCCAGTACTTC; CDR3aa: CASSQELRTGIQETQYF
j_gene: TRBJ2-7; d_gene: TRBD1; v_gene: TRBV10-3; CDR3nt: TGTGCCATCAGTAAGACAGGGCCTCTCTACGAGCAGTACTTC; CDR3aa: CAISKTGPLYEQYF
j_gene: TRBJ2-1; d_gene: TRBD1; v_gene: TRBV5-6; CDR3nt: TGTGCCAGCAGCGAGGGACAGGGATTCCCCACCTACAATGAGCAGTTCTTC; CDR3aa: CASSEGQGFPTYNEQFF
j_gene: TRBJ2-7; d_gene: TRBD2; v_gene: TRBV7-2; CDR3nt: TGTGCCAGCACCCCGGGTAGCGGGAGGGCTTTCTCCTACGAGCAGTACTTC; CDR3aa: CASTPGSGRAFSYEQYF
j_gene: TRBJ2-7; d_gene: NA; v_gene: TRBV6-5; CDR3nt: TGTGCCAGCAGTGGCAGCCTGCGGGACAGAGGCGAGCAGTACTTC; CDR3aa: CASSGSLRDRGEQYF
j_gene: TRBJ2-5; d_gene: NA; v_gene: TRBV10-3; CDR3nt: TGTGCCATCAGTGAGTCAGGTCCCAGGGGGGGCCAAGAGACCCAGTACTTC; CDR3aa: CAISESGPRGGQETQYF